The 4 T cell receptor beta chains given below trace back to one sample, sequenced in a study of T cell repertoires in ileal Crohn's disease. Measured with immunoSEQ multiplex PCR; TCRdb has only the in-frame clones, and not every one. The table lists 8,000 to 10,000 clones, roughly 80% of them singletons, with roughly 18% in the top ten. Described time point: neoterminal ileum biopsy at postoperative endoscopy, about 6 months after surgery. The sequenced sample consisted of ileal tissue. All receptors come from an adult with Crohn's disease.

This chain links TRBV5-8 with TRBJ1-6; TRBD1 matches 8 bases. Germline lookup yields CDR1 SGHTS and CDR2 YDEGEE. The V segment lost 4 bases and the J segment 7 bases; nucleotides outside the gene matches: 7. The CDR3 totals 15 residues. CDR3 sequence: CASSTSGTGNSPLHF. As DNA, the CDR3 is TGTGCCAGCAGCACCTCCGGGACAGGAAATTCACCCCTCCACTTT. Together with reference TRBV5-8 and TRBJ1-6, the CDR3 gives the full variable domain: EAGVTQSPTHLIKTRGQQATLRCSPISGHTSVYWYQQALGLGLQFLLWYDEGEERNRGNFPPRFSGRQFPNYSSELNVNALELEDSALYLCASSTSGTGNSPLHFGNGTRLTVT.

The chain has TRBV6-6 and TRBJ1-1; D might be TRBD1 (5 bases). The CDR3 is 13 residues long. Germline assignment: CDR1 MNHNY and CDR2 SVGAGI (reference sequence). The V gene lost 8 bases and the J gene lost 0 bases, with 10 bases spanning the gap. As DNA, the CDR3 is TGTGCCAGCTGTTGGGGCATGAACACTGAAGCTTTCTTT. It codes for CASCWGMNTEAFF.

The CDR3 DNA reads as TGTGCCAGCAGTCAGGGGGGACAGGGAATTGGCTACACCTTC. Translation: CASSQGGQGIGYTF. The rearrangement links TRBV6-5 to TRBJ1-2; 9 bases map to TRBD1. CDR1 is MNHEY, CDR2 SVGAGI, per germline. This CDR3 is built from 14 residues. V trimming: 5 bases; J trimming: 7 bases; junction bases outside the gene matches: 8.

This clone has just a few counts. This chain connects TRBV7-9 to TRBJ1-1; D is ambiguous. The CDR3 extends over 14 amino acids. V lost 1 base and J lost 0, with 6 bases in between. Germline V lookup: CDR1 SEHNR, CDR2 FQNEAQ (reference sequence). CDR3 nucleotides: TGTGCCAGCAGCTTAGGGCTCCTGAACACTGAAGCTTTCTTT. As protein: CASSLGLLNTEAFF.